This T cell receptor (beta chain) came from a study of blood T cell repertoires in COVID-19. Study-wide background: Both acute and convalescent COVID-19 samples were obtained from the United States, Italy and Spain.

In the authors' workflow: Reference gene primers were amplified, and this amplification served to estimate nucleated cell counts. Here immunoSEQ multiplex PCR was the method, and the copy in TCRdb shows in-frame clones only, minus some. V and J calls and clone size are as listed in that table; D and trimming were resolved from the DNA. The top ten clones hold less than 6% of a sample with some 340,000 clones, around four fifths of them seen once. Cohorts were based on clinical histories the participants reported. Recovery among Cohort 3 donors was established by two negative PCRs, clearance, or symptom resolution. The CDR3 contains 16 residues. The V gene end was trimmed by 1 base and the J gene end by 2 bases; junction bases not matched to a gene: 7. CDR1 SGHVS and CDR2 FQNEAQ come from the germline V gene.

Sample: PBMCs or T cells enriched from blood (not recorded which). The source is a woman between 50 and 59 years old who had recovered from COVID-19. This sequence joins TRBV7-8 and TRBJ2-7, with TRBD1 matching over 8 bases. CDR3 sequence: CASSLGVRTGPYEQYF. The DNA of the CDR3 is TGTGCCAGCAGCTTAGGTGTCCGGACAGGGCCCTACGAGCAGTACTTC.